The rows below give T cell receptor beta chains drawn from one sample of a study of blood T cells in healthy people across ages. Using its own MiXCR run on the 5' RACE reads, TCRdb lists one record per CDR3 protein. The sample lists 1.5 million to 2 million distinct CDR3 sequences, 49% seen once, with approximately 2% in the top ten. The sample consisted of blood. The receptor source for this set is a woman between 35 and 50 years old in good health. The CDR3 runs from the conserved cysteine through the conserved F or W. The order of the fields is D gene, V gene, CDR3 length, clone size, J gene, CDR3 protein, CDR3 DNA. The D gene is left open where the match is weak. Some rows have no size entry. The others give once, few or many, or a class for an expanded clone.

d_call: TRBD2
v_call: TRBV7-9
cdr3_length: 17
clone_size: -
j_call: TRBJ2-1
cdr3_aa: CASSSPLAGGRRDEQFF
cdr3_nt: TGTGCCAGCAGCTCCCCGTTAGCGGGGGGGCGTCGGGATGAGCAGTTCTTC

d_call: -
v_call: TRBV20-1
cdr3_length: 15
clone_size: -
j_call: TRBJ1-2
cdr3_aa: CSARDGGRVLVGYTF
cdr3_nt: TGCAGTGCTAGAGATGGTGGTAGGGTTTTAGTAGGCTACACCTTC

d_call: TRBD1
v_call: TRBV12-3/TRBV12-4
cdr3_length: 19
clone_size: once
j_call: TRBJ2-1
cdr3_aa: CASRPRDRGRGERYNEQFF
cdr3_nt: TGTGCCAGCAGACCCCGGGACAGGGGGCGCGGTGAGAGATACAATGAGCAGTTCTTC

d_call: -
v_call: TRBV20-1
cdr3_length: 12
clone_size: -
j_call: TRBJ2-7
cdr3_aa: CSAARGEYEQYF
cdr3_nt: TGCAGTGCAGCCAGGGGAGAGTACGAGCAGTACTTC

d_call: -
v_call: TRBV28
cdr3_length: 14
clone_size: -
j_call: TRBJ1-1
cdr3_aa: CASRVLVDSTEAFF
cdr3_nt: TGTGCCAGCAGGGTCCTTGTGGACAGCACTGAAGCTTTCTTT

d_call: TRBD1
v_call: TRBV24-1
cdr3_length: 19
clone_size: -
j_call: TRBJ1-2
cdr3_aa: CATSDQAQGVPRGYYGYTF
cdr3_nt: TGTGCCACCAGTGACCAAGCACAGGGGGTGCCCCGAGGGTACTATGGCTACACCTTC

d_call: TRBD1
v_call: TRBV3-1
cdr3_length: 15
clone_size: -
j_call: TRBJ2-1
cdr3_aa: CASSPRQGPYNEQFF
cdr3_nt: TGTGCCAGCAGCCCCCGACAGGGTCCCTACAATGAGCAGTTCTTC

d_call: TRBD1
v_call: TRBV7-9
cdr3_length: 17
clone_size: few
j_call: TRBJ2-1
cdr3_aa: CASSSLQGVLAYNEQFF
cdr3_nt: TGTGCCAGCAGCTCCTTACAGGGGGTTCTGGCCTACAATGAGCAGTTCTTC

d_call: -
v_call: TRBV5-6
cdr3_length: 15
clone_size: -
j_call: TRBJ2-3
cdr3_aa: CASSLIMGGINTQYF
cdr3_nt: TGTGCCAGCAGCTTGATTATGGGGGGCATTAATACGCAGTATTTT

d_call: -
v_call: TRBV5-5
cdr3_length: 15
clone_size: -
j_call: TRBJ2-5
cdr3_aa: CASSLGRTLPETQYF
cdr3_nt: TGTGCCAGCAGCTTGGGACGCACGCTCCCCGAGACCCAGTACTTC

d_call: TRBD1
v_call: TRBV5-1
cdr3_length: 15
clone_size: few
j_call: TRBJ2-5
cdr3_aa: CASSWGTGYQETQYF
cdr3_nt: TGCGCCAGCAGCTGGGGGACAGGGTACCAAGAGACCCAGTACTTC

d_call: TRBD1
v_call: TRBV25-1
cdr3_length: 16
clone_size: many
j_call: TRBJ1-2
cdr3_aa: CASSELQGADRDGYTF
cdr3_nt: TGTGCCAGCAGTGAACTACAGGGGGCAGATAGGGATGGCTACACCTTC

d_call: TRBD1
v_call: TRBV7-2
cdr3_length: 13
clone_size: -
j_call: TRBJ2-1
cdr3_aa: CASNSGQVEQQFF
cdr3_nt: TGTGCCAGCAACTCAGGACAGGTAGAACAGCAGTTCTTC

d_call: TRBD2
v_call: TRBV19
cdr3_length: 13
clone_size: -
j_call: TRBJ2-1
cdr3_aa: CAVSLAGGNEQFF
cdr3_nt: TGTGCTGTAAGCTTAGCGGGGGGCAATGAGCAGTTCTTC

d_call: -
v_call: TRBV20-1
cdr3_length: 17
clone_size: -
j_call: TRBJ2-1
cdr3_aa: CSARLTPGRAAYNEQFF
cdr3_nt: TGCAGTGCTAGACTGACACCGGGACGAGCGGCTTACAATGAGCAGTTCTTC

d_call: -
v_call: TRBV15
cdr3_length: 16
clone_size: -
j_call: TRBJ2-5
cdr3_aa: CATSSGNRINQETQYF
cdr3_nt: TGTGCCACCAGCAGTGGCAACAGAATTAACCAAGAGACCCAGTACTTC

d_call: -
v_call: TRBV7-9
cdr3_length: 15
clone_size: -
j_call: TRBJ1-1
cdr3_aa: CASSLVGQMNTEAFF
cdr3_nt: TGTGCCAGCAGCTTAGTCGGACAGATGAACACTGAAGCTTTCTTT

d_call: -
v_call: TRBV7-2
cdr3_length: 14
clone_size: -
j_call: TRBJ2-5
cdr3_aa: CASSLESFGETQYF
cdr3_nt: TGTGCCAGCAGCTTAGAGAGCTTTGGAGAGACCCAGTACTTC

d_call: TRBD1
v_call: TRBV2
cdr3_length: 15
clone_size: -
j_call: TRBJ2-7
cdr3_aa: CASSEDRGSTYEQYF
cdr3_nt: TGTGCCAGCAGTGAAGACAGGGGATCAACCTACGAGCAGTACTTC

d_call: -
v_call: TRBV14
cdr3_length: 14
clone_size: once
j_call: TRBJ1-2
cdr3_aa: CASSESPRDRGYTF
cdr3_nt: TGTGCCAGCAGCGAATCTCCCAGGGACCGGGGCTACACCTTC

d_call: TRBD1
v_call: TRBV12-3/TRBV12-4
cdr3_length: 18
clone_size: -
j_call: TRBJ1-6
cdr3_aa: CASSSGTGPSSYNSPLHF
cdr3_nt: TGTGCCAGCAGCTCAGGGACAGGGCCGAGCTCCTATAATTCACCCCTCCACTTT

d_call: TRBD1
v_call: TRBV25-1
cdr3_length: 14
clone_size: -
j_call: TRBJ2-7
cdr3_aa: CASATGVAAYEQYF
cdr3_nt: TGTGCCAGCGCGACAGGGGTCGCGGCCTACGAGCAGTACTTC

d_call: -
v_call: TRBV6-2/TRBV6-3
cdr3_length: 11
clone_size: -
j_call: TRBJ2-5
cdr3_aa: CASTERETQYF
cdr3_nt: TGTGCCAGCACCGAGCGAGAGACCCAGTACTTC

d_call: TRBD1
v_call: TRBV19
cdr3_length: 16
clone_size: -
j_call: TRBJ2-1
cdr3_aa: CASSIGRDRGFDEQFF
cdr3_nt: TGTGCCAGTAGTATCGGGCGGGACAGGGGGTTCGATGAGCAGTTCTTC

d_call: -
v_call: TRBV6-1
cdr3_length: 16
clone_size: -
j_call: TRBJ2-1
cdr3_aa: CASSEGRQVKSYEQFF
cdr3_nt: TGTGCCAGCAGTGAAGGCAGGCAGGTTAAGTCCTACGAGCAGTTCTTC

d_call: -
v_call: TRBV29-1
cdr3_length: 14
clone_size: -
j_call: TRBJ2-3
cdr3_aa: CSVEYGAYGDTQYF
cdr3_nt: TGCAGCGTTGAATACGGGGCGTATGGAGATACGCAGTATTTT